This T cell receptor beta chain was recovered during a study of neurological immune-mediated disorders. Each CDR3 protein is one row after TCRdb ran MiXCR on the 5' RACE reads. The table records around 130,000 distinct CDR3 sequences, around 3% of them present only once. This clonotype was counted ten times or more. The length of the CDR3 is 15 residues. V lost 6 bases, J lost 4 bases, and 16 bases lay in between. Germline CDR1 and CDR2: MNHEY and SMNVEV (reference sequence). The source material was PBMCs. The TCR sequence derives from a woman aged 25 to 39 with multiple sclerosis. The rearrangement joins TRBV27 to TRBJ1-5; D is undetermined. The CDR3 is CASSPRPLGNQPQHF. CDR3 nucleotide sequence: TGTGCCAGCAGCCCGCGACCCCTAGGGAATCAGCCCCAGCATTTT.